Listed below are T cell receptor beta chains from one sample, sequenced in a study of breast tumors, draining lymph nodes, adjacent tissues. From the multiplex PCR reads, TCRdb called clonotypes with MiXCR, one entry per CDR3 protein. This table holds about 60,000 distinct CDR3 sequences, around three fifths found once. Sequences were obtained from breast tumor tissue. These receptors all come from a female donor with breast cancer. Some clones in this sample may be carry-over from other donors' samples. Both conserved end residues are trimmed from each CDR3. Each record gives: clone size, J gene, V gene, CDR3 protein. Clone size is shown for a subset of rows, as once, few, many or a class of expanded clone.

clone size: -
J gene: TRBJ2-5
V gene: TRBV5-1
CDR3 protein: ASSLGAGSETQY

clone size: many
J gene: TRBJ1-5
V gene: TRBV5-5
CDR3 protein: ASSLEAGGQPQH

clone size: -
J gene: TRBJ1-2
V gene: TRBV5-1
CDR3 protein: ASSLTSNYGYT

clone size: many
J gene: TRBJ2-7
V gene: TRBV9
CDR3 protein: ASSASIGAYEQY

clone size: many
J gene: TRBJ2-5
V gene: TRBV6-1
CDR3 protein: ASRGLVGQETQY

clone size: -
J gene: TRBJ2-7
V gene: TRBV4-1
CDR3 protein: ASSQVSHGQGYEQY

clone size: -
J gene: TRBJ2-7
V gene: TRBV5-1
CDR3 protein: ASSSGQGAYEQY

clone size: many
J gene: TRBJ1-2
V gene: TRBV18
CDR3 protein: ASSPGGQAYGYT

clone size: once
J gene: TRBJ1-1
V gene: TRBV28
CDR3 protein: ASSVRADSELPEAF

clone size: few
J gene: TRBJ1-1
V gene: TRBV10-2
CDR3 protein: ASSEGTEAF

clone size: once
J gene: TRBJ1-6
V gene: TRBV4-1
CDR3 protein: ASGQGPGQGNSPLH

clone size: once
J gene: TRBJ2-1
V gene: TRBV29-1
CDR3 protein: SVEIYGTSGGDNEQF

clone size: -
J gene: TRBJ2-5
V gene: TRBV5-6
CDR3 protein: ASSFLGGTETQY

clone size: many
J gene: TRBJ2-2
V gene: TRBV7-3
CDR3 protein: ASSLSGGSNTGELF

clone size: -
J gene: TRBJ2-2
V gene: TRBV11-2
CDR3 protein: ASSSRTGHIIGELF

clone size: many
J gene: TRBJ1-1
V gene: TRBV20-1
CDR3 protein: SAREGQGHTEAF

clone size: -
J gene: TRBJ1-5
V gene: TRBV11-2
CDR3 protein: ASSTGGARGNQPQH

clone size: many
J gene: TRBJ1-4
V gene: TRBV3-1
CDR3 protein: ASSQTGTTNEKLF

clone size: -
J gene: TRBJ2-3
V gene: TRBV7-3
CDR3 protein: ASSGLTSGGTDTQY

clone size: -
J gene: TRBJ2-7
V gene: TRBV9
CDR3 protein: ASSPDLQATYEQY

clone size: -
J gene: TRBJ2-1
V gene: TRBV5-1
CDR3 protein: ASSLEGNNEQF

clone size: few
J gene: TRBJ1-2
V gene: TRBV29-1
CDR3 protein: SVEIWDSDYGYT

clone size: -
J gene: TRBJ2-1
V gene: TRBV29-1
CDR3 protein: SVEGLAEINEQF

clone size: -
J gene: TRBJ2-7
V gene: TRBV20-1
CDR3 protein: SARDSGLAGHEQY

clone size: -
J gene: TRBJ2-3
V gene: TRBV20-1
CDR3 protein: SAPRAGGFIGDTQY